Presented here are 30 T cell receptor beta chains from one specimen sequenced in a study of T cells expressing NK-cell markers. TCRdb re-called the 5' RACE reads; every CDR3 protein appears as one record, without DNA. The sample totals approximately 460,000 distinct CDR3 sequences. The material sequenced was blood T cells: a sorted CD56 or NKG2C T cell subset, CD4+ or CD8+ T cells, or bulk PBMC T cells (not recorded which). These receptors were obtained from a woman aged 18 to 75 in good health.

The chain couples TRBV19 to TRBJ2-1; TCRdb gives TRBD2 as the D gene, but with no DNA this cannot be confirmed. The CDR3 has 17 amino acids. Germline loops: CDR1 LNHDA, CDR2 SQIVND (reference sequence). The chain's CDR3 is CASSQEAGTSGNNEQFF.

The V gene is TRBV7-9, the J gene TRBJ2-3; TCRdb's D call, TRBD2, is unchecked because there is no DNA. From germline, CDR1 is SEHNR and CDR2 FQNEAQ (reference sequence). This CDR3 contains 17 residues. The CDR3 spells CASSLGRLTGEGDTQYF.

The V call is TRBV25-1, the J call TRBJ2-2; TCRdb calls TRBD1, which cannot be checked without DNA. This CDR3 contains 16 residues. Per the germline V gene, CDR1 is MGHDK and CDR2 is SYGVNS. The CDR3 region is CASRFTGHGNTGELFF.

This chain connects TRBV7-2 to TRBJ2-3; TCRdb's D call, TRBD1, is unchecked because there is no DNA. The CDR3 is made up of 16 amino acids. Germline V CDR1 and CDR2: SGHTA, FQGNSA. The CDR3 loop reads CASSSPQQGPSDTQYF.

The V gene is TRBV29-1, the J gene TRBJ1-2; checking the TCRdb D call of TRBD1 is not possible without DNA. CDR3 length equals 17 residues. Per germline, CDR1 SQVTM and CDR2 ANQGSEA. The chain's CDR3 is CSVEDPGQGSMAIGYTF.

This chain links TRBV7-2 with TRBJ2-1; TCRdb reports TRBD2, a call that lacks DNA to check it against. The CDR3 sequence is 15 residues long. Germline-derived CDR1 and CDR2 are SGHTA and FQGNSA. The CDR3 spells CASSLEGRGRDEQFF.

V and J are TRBV6-2 or TRBV6-3 and TRBJ1-2. The germline CDR1 and CDR2 sequences are MNHEY and SVGEGT. The CDR3 runs to 13 residues. CDR3 loop: CASSHREAYGYTF.

This chain links TRBV29-1 with TRBJ1-4; TCRdb indicates TRBD1, and absent DNA this call remains unverified. From germline, CDR1 is SQVTM and CDR2 ANQGSEA. The CDR3 is 12 residues long. CDR3: CSVEVFGTGRIF. Combining the CDR3 with reference TRBV29-1 and TRBJ1-4 gives the whole variable domain SAVISQKPSRDICQRGTSLTIQCQVDSQVTMMFWYRQQPGQSLTLIATANQGSEATYESGFVIDKFPISRPNLTFSTLTVSNMSPEDSSIYLCSVEVFGTGRIFGSGTQLSVL.

The CDR3 is CASSLAGGQISYNEQFF. V gene TRBV7-2 combines with J gene TRBJ2-1; the D call of TRBD1 rests on TCRdb alone, since no DNA is present to check it. The CDR3 has 17 amino acids. The germline gives CDR1 SGHTA, CDR2 FQGNSA.

J is TRBJ2-7 and V is TRBV7-9. CDR1 and CDR2 (germline): SEHNR, FQNEAQ (reference sequence). This CDR3 is built from 12 residues. The CDR3 here is CASSPLDYEQYF.

CDR3 sequence: CASSQPVARGIQYF. This rearrangement joins TRBV3-1 to TRBJ2-4; TCRdb names TRBD1, which stays unverified in the absence of DNA. The CDR3 contains 14 residues. The germline V gene has CDR1 LGHDT and CDR2 YNNKEL (reference sequence).

The CDR3 loop reads CSARGFTGNTIYF. This chain links TRBV20-1 with TRBJ1-3. CDR3 length: 13 residues. Germline V gene data show CDR1 as DFQATT and CDR2 as SNEGSKA (reference sequence).

The chain links TRBV2 to TRBJ2-2; checking the TCRdb D call of TRBD2 is not possible without DNA. The CDR3 extends over 16 amino acids. The germline gives CDR1 SNHLY, CDR2 FYNNEI. The CDR3 reads CASSESGRLNTGELFF.

The chain combines TRBV20-1 with TRBJ2-3; the TRBD2 assignment by TCRdb is unverifiable without DNA. Germline V gene sequence: CDR1 DFQATT, CDR2 SNEGSKA (reference sequence). This CDR3 region has 15 residues. CDR3 sequence: CSANEFGGRSDTQYF.

The chain employs TRBV20-1 and TRBJ2-1; the TRBD1 assignment by TCRdb is unverifiable without DNA. The CDR3 loop spans 15 amino acids. CDR1 DFQATT and CDR2 SNEGSKA come from the germline V gene (reference sequence). The CDR3 region is CSAPRGRVGYNEQFF.

The chain links TRBV29-1 to TRBJ2-1. Germline V CDR1 and CDR2: SQVTM, ANQGSEA. The CDR3 consists of 15 residues. The CDR3 sequence: CSVEDPQSSYNEQFF.

This chain joins TRBV13 and TRBJ1-1; TCRdb designates TRBD1, a call that cannot be tested without DNA. This CDR3 spans 15 amino acids. In germline, CDR1 is PRHDT, CDR2 FYEKMQ (reference sequence). The CDR3 loop is CASSLWGALDTEAFF.

The J gene is TRBJ2-3, the V gene TRBV5-1; TCRdb returns TRBD1, unconfirmable since there is no DNA. The CDR3 runs to 15 residues. Germline values: CDR1 SGHRS, CDR2 YFSETQ. The CDR3 protein is CASSSGGGSTDTQYF. Full variable domain (rest looked up from reference TRBV5-1 and TRBJ2-3): KAGVTQTPRYLIKTRGQQVTLSCSPISGHRSVSWYQQTPGQGLQFLFEYFSETQRNKGNFPGRFSGRQFSNSRSEMNVSTLELGDSALYLCASSSGGGSTDTQYFGPGTRLTVL.

The rearrangement uses TRBV3-1 and TRBJ2-5; TCRdb's D call, TRBD2, is unchecked because there is no DNA. Germline CDR1 LGHDT, CDR2 YNNKEL (reference sequence). The CDR3 has 14 residues. CDR3 loop: CASSPRDLQETQYF.

The V call is TRBV5-5, the J call TRBJ1-3; TCRdb lists TRBD1, though no DNA is available to test this call. The germline V gene encodes CDR1 SGHKS and CDR2 YYEKEE (reference sequence). CDR3 length: 14 amino acids. This CDR3 is CASSPYRDDNTIYF.

The chain joins TRBV7-2 to TRBJ2-5; with no DNA, the TCRdb D assignment of TRBD1 cannot be verified. Looked up from germline, CDR1 is SGHTA and CDR2 is FQGNSA. The CDR3 has 16 residues. The CDR3 sequence is CASSLDGTGGWGTQYF.

J is TRBJ2-1 and V is TRBV4-1; lacking DNA, the TRBD2 call made by TCRdb goes unchecked. The CDR3 extends over 17 amino acids. Germline CDR1 MGHRA, CDR2 YSYEKL. The CDR3 here is CASSQDRGLAGGQEQFF.

The rearrangement uses TRBV6-2 or TRBV6-3 and TRBJ2-1. The germline V gene encodes CDR1 MNHEY and CDR2 SVGEGT. The CDR3 extends over 15 amino acids. The CDR3 loop reads CASMTWWSSYNEQFF.

The chain employs TRBV7-8 and TRBJ1-6. From germline, CDR1 is SGHVS and CDR2 FQNEAQ. The CDR3 length is 15 residues. The CDR3 here is CASSAPPDTNSPLHF.

J is TRBJ2-5 and V is TRBV12-3 or TRBV12-4; lacking DNA, the TRBD2 call made by TCRdb goes unchecked. There are 15 residues in the CDR3. The CDR3 region is CASSPTTSGQETQYF.

The V and J genes are TRBV14 and TRBJ1-2. The CDR3 runs to 15 residues. The germline V gene encodes CDR1 SGHDN and CDR2 FVKESK. CDR3 amino acids: CASSQGSRTLYGYTF.

V is TRBV29-1 and J is TRBJ1-1; TCRdb designates TRBD1, a call that cannot be tested without DNA. Germline V gene sequence: CDR1 SQVTM, CDR2 ANQGSEA. This CDR3 contains 15 residues. CDR3 amino acids: CSVERKVTGNTEAFF.

This sequence joins TRBV6-1 and TRBJ1-5; there is no DNA to check the TCRdb D call of TRBD1. Germline V gene sequence: CDR1 MNHNS, CDR2 SASEGT. The CDR3 consists of 15 residues. The CDR3: CASSLDSRNNQPQHF.

The rearrangement joins TRBV6-5 to TRBJ1-2; as DNA is missing, the TRBD1 call by TCRdb cannot be tested. CDR1 and CDR2 from the germline V gene are MNHEY and SVGAGI. The CDR3 consists of 15 residues. CDR3 protein: CASSYSTPGYYGYTF.

The chain carries TRBV2 and TRBJ2-3; TCRdb proposes TRBD2, but this gene call is untestable without DNA. Germline CDR1 reads SNHLY; CDR2 reads FYNNEI. This CDR3 is 15 amino acids long. The CDR3 sequence is CASSDQRGGADTQYF.